Below, 19 T cell receptor beta chains from the same sample are listed, as sequenced in a study of T cell repertoires in cytomegalovirus infection. Each CDR3 protein gets one entry after TCRdb re-called the reads with MiXCR. The sample has approximately 500,000 distinct CDR3 sequences; 16% are singletons. Sequencing was performed on CD8+ T cells from PBMCs. These receptors all stem from a human donor in good health (CMV status not recorded). Some clones in this sample may be carry-over from other donors' samples.

This clonotype was found many times. The J gene is TRBJ1-1, the V gene TRBV7-3; no clear D gene. This CDR3 has 13 amino acids. Germline lookup yields CDR1 SGHTA and CDR2 FQGTGA. Trimming removed 5 bases at V and 1 base at J, with 8 bases between. CDR3 region: CASSQGTNTEAFF. The DNA of the CDR3 is TGTGCCAGCAGCCAAGGTACGAACACTGAAGCTTTCTTT.

For this clonotype: This may stem from a read error, because a much larger clone lies one nucleotide away. Likely a read error: the CDR3 ends without its conserved phenylalanine or tryptophan. The chain carries TRBV6-5 and TRBJ2-5; 13 positions match TRBD2. Germline V CDR1 and CDR2: MNHEY, SVGAGI. V was clipped by 2 bases and J by 1 base; unmatched bases: 10. The CDR3 totals 19 residues. As DNA, the CDR3 is TGTGCCAGCAGTTACGGGCCAATACTAGCGGGAGGGCCCCAAGAGACCCAGTACTTA. It specifies CASSYGPILAGGPQETQYL.

This clonotype was observed many times. The chain carries TRBV7-9 and TRBJ1-1; D possibly corresponds to TRBD1 (6 bases). CDR1 is SEHNR, CDR2 FQNEAQ, per germline (reference sequence). The CDR3 contains 14 residues. Trimming took off 4 bases at V and 2 bases at J, with 11 bases between the two ends. This chain's CDR3 is CASSSGGGNTEAFF. In DNA, the CDR3 is TGTGCCAGCAGCTCGGGAGGGGGAAACACTGAAGCTTTCTTT.

V usage is TRBV4-1 and J usage is TRBJ2-5; TRBD1 is a possible D gene (6 bases). Germline assignment: CDR1 MGHRA and CDR2 YSYEKL. The CDR3 has 16 residues. Trimming took 1 base from V and 2 from J, leaving 14 bases between them. The CDR3 DNA follows: TGCGCCAGCAGCCAAGTCTCTAGAGGGGGACAAGAGACCCAGTACTTC. Encoded protein: CASSQVSRGGQETQYF.

There are many counts of this clonotype. This sequence joins TRBV7-9 and TRBJ2-7; 8 positions match TRBD2. The CDR3 runs 17 residues. The germline CDR1 and CDR2 sequences are SEHNR and FQNEAQ (reference sequence). With 5 bases clipped from V and 2 bases from J, the junction kept 14 bases outside the gene matches. CDR3 in amino acids: CASSLSSAGGMTYEQYF. The CDR3 DNA follows: TGTGCCAGCAGCCTCTCCTCGGCGGGGGGAATGACCTACGAGCAGTACTTC.

V gene TRBV23-1 combines with J gene TRBJ1-5; TRBD1 matches at 7 bases. TRBV23-1 is reported as an ORF; its role is uncertain. The CDR3 has 16 amino acids. The V and J ends lost 8 bases and 0 bases, in that order; junction bases with no gene match: 10. Here the CDR3 DNA reads TGCGCCAGCGGGACCGGGACAGTGTATAGCAATCAGCCCCAGCATTTT. Translation gives CASGTGTVYSNQPQHF.

In its sample, this clonotype was seen many times. V is TRBV4-2 and J is TRBJ2-2; D ambiguous. The CDR3 loop spans 15 amino acids. From germline, CDR1 is LGHNA and CDR2 YNFKEQ. V dropped 0 bases and J dropped 0 bases, with 5 bases sitting between them. The CDR3 DNA follows: TGTGCCAGCAGCCAAGATGGACCGAACACCGGGGAGCTGTTTTTT. Its translation is CASSQDGPNTGELFF.

The sample holds a few counts of this clonotype. This chain uses TRBV5-8 with TRBJ1-5; D call uncertain. The CDR3 totals 16 residues. In germline, CDR1 is SGHTS, CDR2 YDEGEE. Deletions cut 3 bases from V and 0 bases from J, with 13 bases between. CDR3 DNA: TGTGCCAGCAGCTCGCAAGTGGGTTATAGCAATCAGCCCCAGCATTTT. It encodes CASSSQVGYSNQPQHF.

The chain uses TRBV28 and TRBJ1-5; 11 bases line up with TRBD1. In germline, CDR1 is MDHEN, CDR2 SYDVKM. V shed 6 bases and J 6 bases; nucleotides not matched to a gene: 1. There are 13 residues in the CDR3. In nucleotides, the CDR3 is TGTGCCAGCAGCGGACAGGGGGCTCAGCCCCAGCATTTT. It yields the protein CASSGQGAQPQHF.

This clonotype was counted at least ten times. CDR3 in DNA: TGTGCCAGCAGCGCGGGGGACAGGGGGTCCACCGGGGAGCTGTTTTTT. This gives the protein CASSAGDRGSTGELFF. This chain links TRBV5-5 with TRBJ2-2, with 11 bases that match TRBD1. Germline V lookup: CDR1 SGHKS, CDR2 YYEKEE (reference sequence). V was pared by 4 bases and J by 4 bases, with 6 bases of the junction left unmatched. This CDR3 region has 16 residues.

This sequence joins TRBV5-4 and TRBJ1-2, with 10 nucleotides matching TRBD1. V shed 6 bases, J shed 0 bases, and the junction held 2 bases outside the gene matches. This CDR3 is built from 14 residues. The germline CDR1 and CDR2 sequences are SGHNT and YYREEE (reference sequence). The CDR3 spells CASMGQGTNYGYTF. CDR3 nucleotide sequence: TGTGCCAGCATGGGACAGGGGACTAACTATGGCTACACCTTC.

This clonotype showed up many times. This chain connects TRBV7-9 to TRBJ2-2; TRBD1 matches 9 bases. With V trimmed by 5 bases and J by 5 bases, 9 bases remained unmatched. CDR3 length: 16 residues. Germline assignment: CDR1 SEHNR and CDR2 FQNEAQ (reference sequence). This CDR3 reads CASSLDRGRVTGELFF. The CDR3, as DNA: TGTGCCAGCAGCCTGGACAGGGGTCGGGTGACCGGGGAGCTGTTTTTT. The variable domain in full, with the rest retrieved from reference TRBV7-9 and TRBJ2-2, is DTGVSQNPRHKITKRGQNVTFRCDPISEHNRLYWYRQTLGQGPEFLTYFQNEAQLEKSRLLSDRFSAERPKGSFSTLEIQRTEQGDSAMYLCASSLDRGRVTGELFFGEGSRLTVL.

At least ten counts were recorded for this clonotype. V is TRBV10-3 and J is TRBJ2-3; D might be TRBD2 (6 bases). There are 16 residues in the CDR3. Per germline, CDR1 ENHRY and CDR2 SYGVKD. The ends were cut back, 0 bases at V and 3 bases at J, with 13 bases in the middle. DNA for the CDR3: TGTGCCATCAGTGAGTCTGTCGGGAGATTGACAGATACGCAGTATTTT. It encodes CAISESVGRLTDTQYF.

This clonotype has ten or more counts. This chain connects TRBV7-8 to TRBJ1-4; no reliable D call. The V and J ends lost 5 bases and 5 bases respectively, with 9 bases between them. This CDR3 is 13 amino acids long. CDR1 is SGHVS and CDR2 is FQNEAQ in the germline V gene. CDR3: CASSPGGNEKLFF. The CDR3 DNA follows: TGTGCCAGCAGCCCCGGCGGAAATGAAAAACTGTTTTTT.

The chain uses TRBV7-9 and TRBJ2-7; TRBD2 matches at 13 bases. CDR1 and CDR2 from the germline V gene are SEHNR and FQNEAQ (reference sequence). CDR3 length: 16 amino acids. Germline trimming cut 5 bases from V and 7 bases from J; bases unmatched to any gene: 11. CDR3 region: CASSPRTSGGENEQYF. CDR3 DNA: TGTGCCAGCAGCCCACGGACTAGCGGGGGCGAGAATGAGCAGTACTTC.

This chain links TRBV7-3 with TRBJ2-3; no clear D gene. The CDR3 length is 16 residues. Germline V gives CDR1 SGHTA, CDR2 FQGTGA. V lost 0 bases and J 0 bases, leaving 10 bases between the germline ends. CDR3 residues: CASSLTGSPSTDTQYF. The DNA of the CDR3 is TGTGCCAGCAGCTTAACTGGGTCTCCTAGCACAGATACGCAGTATTTT.

This clonotype was recorded a few times. The chain recombines TRBV4-2 with TRBJ2-1, with D hard to call. The V gene lost 4 bases and the J gene lost 0 bases, with 13 bases spanning the gap. The CDR3 loop spans 16 amino acids. Germline V lookup: CDR1 LGHNA, CDR2 YNFKEQ. CDR3 in DNA: TGTGCCAGCAGCCTCCGCACAAGAGACTCCTACAATGAGCAGTTCTTC. Amino acids: CASSLRTRDSYNEQFF.

The V call is TRBV6-1, the J call TRBJ2-7; TRBD1 agrees at 7 bases. This CDR3 region has 13 residues. V lost 4 bases to trimming and J lost 4 bases; unmatched junction nucleotides: 4. CDR1 and CDR2 from the germline V gene are MNHNS and SASEGT. Written as DNA, the CDR3 is TGTGCCAGCAGTGTCAAGGGGGCTTACGAGCAGTACTTC. Encoded protein: CASSVKGAYEQYF.

This clonotype was detected only a few times. This chain connects TRBV6-1 to TRBJ1-2, with a possible D match to TRBD1 (5 bases). Trimming took 6 bases from V and 7 from J, leaving 6 bases between them. The CDR3 consists of 10 residues. CDR1 is MNHNS, CDR2 SASEGT, per germline. CDR3 in amino acids: CASRGVGYTF. In DNA, the CDR3 is TGTGCCAGCAGAGGGGTTGGCTACACCTTC.